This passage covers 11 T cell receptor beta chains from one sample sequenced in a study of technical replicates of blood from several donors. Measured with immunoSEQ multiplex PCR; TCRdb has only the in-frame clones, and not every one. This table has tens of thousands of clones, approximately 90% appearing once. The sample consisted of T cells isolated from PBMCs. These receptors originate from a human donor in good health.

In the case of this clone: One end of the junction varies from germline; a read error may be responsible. The DNA for the CDR3 is TGTGCTAGCAGCTCGACAGGGGATACGCAGTATTTT. It yields the protein CASSSTGDTQYF. The J gene is TRBJ2-3, the V gene TRBV7-7; 7 bases are shared with TRBD1. Germline values: CDR1 SSHAT, CDR2 FNYEAQ (reference sequence). The CDR3 has 12 residues.

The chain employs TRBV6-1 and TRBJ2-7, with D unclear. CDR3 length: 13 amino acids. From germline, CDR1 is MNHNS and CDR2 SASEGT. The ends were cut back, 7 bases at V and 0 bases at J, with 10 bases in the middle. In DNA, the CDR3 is TGTGCCAGCAACGCCGGTAGCTCCTACGAGCAGTACTTC. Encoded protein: CASNAGSSYEQYF.

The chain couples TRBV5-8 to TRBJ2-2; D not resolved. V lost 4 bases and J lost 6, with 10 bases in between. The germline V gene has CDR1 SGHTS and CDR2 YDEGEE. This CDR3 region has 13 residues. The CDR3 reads CASSPQVSGELFF. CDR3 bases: TGTGCCAGCAGCCCCCAGGTTTCCGGGGAGCTGTTTTTT.

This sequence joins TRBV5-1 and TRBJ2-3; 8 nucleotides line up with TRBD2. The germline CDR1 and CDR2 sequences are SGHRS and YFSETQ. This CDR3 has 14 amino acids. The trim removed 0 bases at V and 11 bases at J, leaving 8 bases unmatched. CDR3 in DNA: TGCGCCAGCAGCTTGGGGGACCCAGCGGGGGAGCAGTATTTT. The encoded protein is CASSLGDPAGEQYF.

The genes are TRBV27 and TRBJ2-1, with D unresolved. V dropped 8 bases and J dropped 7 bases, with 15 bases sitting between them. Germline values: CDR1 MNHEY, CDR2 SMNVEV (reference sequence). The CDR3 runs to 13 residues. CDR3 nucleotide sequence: TGTGCCAGCCGGAGTCCCAATCCTAATGAGCAGTTCTTC. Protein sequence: CASRSPNPNEQFF.

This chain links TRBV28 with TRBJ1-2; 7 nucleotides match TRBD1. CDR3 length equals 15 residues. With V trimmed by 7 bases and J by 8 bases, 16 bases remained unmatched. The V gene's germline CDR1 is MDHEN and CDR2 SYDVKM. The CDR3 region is CASKSLDRVGEGYTF. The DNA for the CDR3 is TGTGCCAGCAAATCCCTCGACAGGGTGGGGGAAGGCTACACCTTC.

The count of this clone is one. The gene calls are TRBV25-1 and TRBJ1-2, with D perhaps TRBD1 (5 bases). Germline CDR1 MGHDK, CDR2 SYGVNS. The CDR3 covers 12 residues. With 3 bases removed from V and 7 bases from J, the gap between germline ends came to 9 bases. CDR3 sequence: CASSDRVPGYTF. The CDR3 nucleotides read TGTGCCAGCAGTGACAGGGTTCCTGGCTACACCTTC.

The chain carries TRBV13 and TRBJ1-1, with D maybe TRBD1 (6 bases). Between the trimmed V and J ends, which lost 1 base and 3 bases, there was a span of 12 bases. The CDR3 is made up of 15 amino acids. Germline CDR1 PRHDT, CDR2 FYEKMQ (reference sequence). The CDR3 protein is CASSLVSRGDTEAFF. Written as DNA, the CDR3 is TGTGCCAGCAGCTTAGTATCCAGGGGAGACACTGAAGCTTTCTTT.

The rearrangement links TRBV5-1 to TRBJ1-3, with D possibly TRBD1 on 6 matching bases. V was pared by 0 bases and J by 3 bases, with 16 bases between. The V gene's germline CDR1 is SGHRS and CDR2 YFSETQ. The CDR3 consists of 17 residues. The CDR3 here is CASSLGQGGTYGNTIYF. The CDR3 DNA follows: TGCGCCAGCAGCTTGGGACAAGGGGGAACCTATGGAAACACCATATATTTT.

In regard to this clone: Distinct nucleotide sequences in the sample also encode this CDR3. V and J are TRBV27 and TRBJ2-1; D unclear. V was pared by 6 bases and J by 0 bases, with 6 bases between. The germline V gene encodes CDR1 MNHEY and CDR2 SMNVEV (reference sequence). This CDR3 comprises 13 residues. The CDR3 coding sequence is TGTGCCAGCAGCCTAAGCTCCTACAATGAGCAGTTCTTC. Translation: CASSLSSYNEQFF.

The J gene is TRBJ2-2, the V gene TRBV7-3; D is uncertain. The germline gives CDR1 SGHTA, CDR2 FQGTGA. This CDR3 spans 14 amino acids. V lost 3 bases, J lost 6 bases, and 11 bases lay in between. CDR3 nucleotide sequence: TGTGCCAGCAGCTTGCAGGCCCCGGCCGGGGAGCTGTTTTTT. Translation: CASSLQAPAGELFF.